What follows are 25 T cell receptor beta chains derived from one specimen sequenced in a study of Graves' ophthalmopathy and Graves' hyperthyroidism. RNA transcripts served as template for amplifying TCR beta CDR3 sequences. The authors performed first-round RT-PCR with HTBI primers and then a second-round multiplex PCR. MiXCR, applied by TCRdb to the multiplex PCR reads, yields one record per CDR3 protein. The sample has roughly 500,000 distinct CDR3 sequences; approximately 15% are singletons. The sequencing sample was made of blood. The receptors shown here come from a woman younger than 45 with Graves' ophthalmopathy.

This clonotype was recorded many times. The chain uses TRBV2 and TRBJ2-7, with a weak D call TRBD2 (5 bases). Between the trimmed V and J ends, which lost 5 bases and 6 bases, there was a span of 14 bases. Germline CDR1 SNHLY, CDR2 FYNNEI. The CDR3 is made up of 13 amino acids. The CDR3 DNA sequence: TGTGCCAGCAGTTTCCGGGATGGTGGCGAGCAGTACTTC. Its translation is CASSFRDGGEQYF.

This clonotype has a count of ten or more. The chain combines TRBV25-1 with TRBJ2-5, with unresolved D. Germline V gives CDR1 MGHDK, CDR2 SYGVNS. V dropped 3 bases and J dropped 2 bases, with 7 bases sitting between them. The CDR3 has 13 residues. In nucleotides, the CDR3 is TGTGCCAGCAGTGAGAATGGGCAAGAGACCCAGTACTTC. Amino acid sequence: CASSENGQETQYF.

Many counts were recorded for this clonotype. This chain joins TRBV27 and TRBJ2-7, with D uncertain. This CDR3 has 13 residues. The V gene lost 6 bases and the J gene lost 3 bases, with 12 bases spanning the gap. Germline V gives CDR1 MNHEY, CDR2 SMNVEV (reference sequence). CDR3 DNA sequence: TGTGCCAGCAGGCGAGGTTTGATCTACGAGCAGTACTTC. It translates to CASRRGLIYEQYF.

This clonotype has ten or more counts. The chain joins TRBV6-2 or TRBV6-3 to TRBJ2-7; D gene uncertain. Trimming took 0 bases from V and 5 from J, leaving 8 bases between them. The germline CDR1 and CDR2 sequences are MNHEY and SVGEGT. The CDR3 sequence is 13 residues long. CDR3 nucleotide sequence: TGTGCCAGCAGTTACTCCCCGAGAGACGAGCAGTACTTC. It is translated as CASSYSPRDEQYF.

This clonotype was detected ten times or more. This chain connects TRBV9 to TRBJ2-1; TRBD2 might be the D (5 bases). Trimming removed 4 bases at V and 3 bases at J, with 11 bases between. CDR1 SGDLS and CDR2 YYNGEE come from the germline V gene. This CDR3 contains 14 residues. The CDR3 here is CASSPGLLYNEQFF. The CDR3 DNA sequence: TGTGCCAGCAGCCCAGGACTCCTCTACAATGAGCAGTTCTTC.

This clonotype was counted a few times. The V and J genes are TRBV24-1 and TRBJ2-4; 10 bases agree with TRBD1. The CDR3 contains 15 residues. Trimming removed 2 bases from V and 6 bases from J; junction bases left unmatched: 3. Germline V gives CDR1 KGHDR, CDR2 SFDVKD. The CDR3 region has the DNA TGTGCCACCAGTGATTCACGGACAGGGGGAAACATTCAGTACTTC. Its protein is CATSDSRTGGNIQYF.

V gene TRBV6-1 combines with J gene TRBJ2-7; 7 positions match TRBD1. Germline values: CDR1 MNHNS, CDR2 SASEGT. V gave up 6 bases and J gave up 4 bases; unmatched junction bases: 9. CDR3 size: 14 residues. The CDR3: CASRLYRGRYEQYF. The CDR3 region has the DNA TGTGCCAGCAGACTCTACAGGGGAAGATACGAGCAGTACTTC.

This clonotype showed up many times. The J gene is TRBJ1-5, the V gene TRBV30, with TRBD1 matching over 7 bases. The CDR3 sequence is 14 residues long. Germline CDR1 is GTSNPN and CDR2 is SVGIG (reference sequence). J lost 2 bases, V lost 3 bases, and 4 bases had no gene match. The CDR3 sequence: CAWSPGQGNQPQHF. CDR3 in DNA: TGTGCCTGGAGCCCTGGACAGGGCAATCAGCCCCAGCATTTT.

This clonotype was recorded at least ten times. This rearrangement joins TRBV5-1 to TRBJ2-2, with D possibly being TRBD2 (5 bases). There are 14 residues in the CDR3. Germline V gives CDR1 SGHRS, CDR2 YFSETQ. With 4 bases removed from V and 5 bases from J, the gap between germline ends came to 12 bases. CDR3 amino acids: CASSLRTGTGELFF. For the CDR3, the DNA is TGCGCCAGCAGCCTAAGGACTGGAACCGGGGAGCTGTTTTTT.

J is TRBJ2-4 and V is TRBV6-5; 11 nucleotides align to TRBD1. J lost 8 bases, V lost 10 bases, and 7 bases had no gene match. In germline, CDR1 is MNHEY, CDR2 SVGAGI. The length of the CDR3 is 13 residues. CDR3: CATQPGQGDIQYF. DNA of the CDR3: TGTGCCACCCAGCCGGGACAGGGGGACATTCAGTACTTC.

This clonotype was detected only a few times. The chain joins TRBV28 to TRBJ1-6; D might be TRBD1 (5 bases). This CDR3 spans 13 amino acids. Germline values: CDR1 MDHEN, CDR2 SYDVKM. The V and J ends lost 10 bases and 7 bases respectively, with 14 bases between them. CDR3 protein: CATRQTPNSPLHF. DNA for the CDR3: TGTGCCACCAGACAGACCCCCAATTCACCCCTCCACTTT.

This clonotype has ten or more counts. CDR3 residues: CASSYSKTGKDTGELFF. CDR3 nucleotides: TGTGCCAGCAGTTACTCGAAGACCGGGAAGGACACCGGGGAGCTGTTTTTT. This chain connects TRBV6-2 or TRBV6-3 to TRBJ2-2, with D maybe TRBD2 (5 bases). CDR3 length: 17 residues. Germline values: CDR1 MNHEY, CDR2 SVGEGT. The germline V and J ends were trimmed by 0 bases and 3 bases, with 14 bases remaining between them.

This clonotype was detected ten times or more. J is TRBJ2-5 and V is TRBV11-2; 14 bases are shared with TRBD2. The CDR3 is made up of 16 amino acids. Germline V CDR1 and CDR2: SGHAT, FQNNGV. The J segment lost 3 bases and the V segment lost 6 bases, leaving 6 bases of the junction unmatched. The CDR3, as DNA: TGTGCCAGCAGGGGACTAGCGGGAGTTGGGAAAGAGACCCAGTACTTC. Encoded protein: CASRGLAGVGKETQYF.

This clonotype was seen a few times. The chain has TRBV3-1 and TRBJ2-7; 9 nucleotides match TRBD2. CDR3 length equals 15 residues. V shed 2 bases and J 3 bases; nucleotides not matched to a gene: 5. Looked up from germline, CDR1 is LGHDT and CDR2 is YNNKEL (reference sequence). As DNA, the CDR3 is TGTGCCAGCAGCCAAACAGCGGGGGGCTTCTACGAGCAGTACTTC. This codes for CASSQTAGGFYEQYF.

This clonotype came up many times. The chain employs TRBV7-9 and TRBJ2-5; unclear D gene. CDR1 is SEHNR, CDR2 FQNEAQ, per germline (reference sequence). V gave up 2 bases and J gave up 3 bases, with 10 bases separating them. The CDR3 is 14 residues long. The CDR3 protein is CASSLSVPKETQYF. The DNA of the CDR3 is TGTGCCAGCAGCTTAAGTGTCCCGAAAGAGACCCAGTACTTC.

This clonotype was seen a few times. The chain joins TRBV9 to TRBJ2-7; D call uncertain. This CDR3 region has 14 residues. The germline CDR1 and CDR2 sequences are SGDLS and YYNGEE. Between the trimmed V and J ends, which lost 0 bases and 0 bases, there was a span of 7 bases. The CDR3 spells CASSVGADSYEQYF. CDR3 sequence (DNA): TGTGCCAGCAGCGTAGGGGCCGACTCCTACGAGCAGTACTTC.

As to this clonotype: A much larger clonotype is one base distant, so this may be a read error. This chain links TRBV28 with TRBJ1-5, with a possible D match to TRBD1 (5 bases). The length of the CDR3 is 15 residues. Germline CDR1 reads MDHEN; CDR2 reads SYDVKM. V lost 5 bases and J lost 10, with 21 bases in between. In nucleotides, the CDR3 is TGTGCCAGCAGTACCACGGGGGTGGTCAGCCATCCCCAGCATTTT. Amino acids: CASSTTGVVSHPQHF.

The sample holds a few counts of this clonotype. The J gene is TRBJ2-7, the V gene TRBV6-1, with a possible D match to TRBD1 (6 bases). Looked up from germline, CDR1 is MNHNS and CDR2 is SASEGT. The CDR3 has 13 residues. Trimming removed 7 bases from V and 6 bases from J, with 16 bases in between. The CDR3 reads CASTPNGGSEQYF. The CDR3 DNA follows: TGTGCCAGCACCCCCAATGGGGGCTCCGAGCAGTACTTC.

CDR3 DNA: TGTGCCAGCAGCTTAGATTGGCGGGGGCAATACGAGCAGTACTTC. As protein: CASSLDWRGQYEQYF. The J gene is TRBJ2-7, the V gene TRBV11-2, with D possibly matching TRBD2 (7 bases). Germline loops: CDR1 SGHAT, CDR2 FQNNGV. V dropped 0 bases and J dropped 4 bases, with 13 bases sitting between them. CDR3 length equals 15 residues. The whole variable domain, remainder taken from reference TRBV11-2 and TRBJ2-7, is EAGVAQSPRYKIIEKRQSVAFWCNPISGHATLYWYQQILGQGPKLLIQFQNNGVVDDSQLPKDRFSAERLKGVDSTLKIQPAKLEDSAVYLCASSLDWRGQYEQYFGPGTRLTVT.

This clonotype has a count of ten or more. The chain recombines TRBV9 with TRBJ2-7; 9 bases are shared with TRBD1. The germline gives CDR1 SGDLS, CDR2 YYNGEE. The CDR3 sequence is 13 residues long. Losses at the gene ends were 4 bases for V and 6 bases for J; bases not matched to a gene: 5. CDR3 residues: CASSPSDRGEQYF. The CDR3 DNA follows: TGTGCCAGCAGCCCTTCGGACAGGGGCGAGCAGTACTTC.

The V and J genes are TRBV12-3 or TRBV12-4 and TRBJ1-6; D is perhaps TRBD1 (5 bases). The CDR3 is made up of 17 amino acids. V lost 2 bases to trimming and J lost 7 bases, with 18 bases between them. CDR3 in DNA: TGTGCCAGCAGTTTAAATATTCCGGGACTGACAAATTCACCCCTCCACTTT. It codes for CASSLNIPGLTNSPLHF.

Many counts were recorded for this clonotype. The chain recombines TRBV20-1 with TRBJ2-7, with a possible D match to TRBD1 (7 bases). Germline CDR1 is DFQATT and CDR2 is SNEGSKA (reference sequence). This CDR3 has 14 amino acids. V lost 5 bases and J lost 2, with 16 bases in between. The CDR3 DNA is TGCAGTGCTGGACATATCAGGGGGGCCTACGAGCAGTACTTC. Translated, it gives CSAGHIRGAYEQYF.

With regard to this clonotype: Mismatch with germline at one junction end may stem from a read error. CDR3 sequence: CASSRDPEGSPPHF. In DNA form, the CDR3 reads TGTGCCAGTAGCCGGGACCCCGAGGGGTCACCCCCCCACTTT. The rearrangement uses TRBV19 and TRBJ1-6; D is possibly TRBD1 (5 bases). The germline gives CDR1 LNHDA, CDR2 SQIVND (reference sequence). This CDR3 spans 14 amino acids.

This clonotype came up a few times. This sequence may be a read error, since a much larger clone differs from it by one base. The V call is TRBV12-3 or TRBV12-4, the J call TRBJ1-1, with D uncertain. CDR3 length: 13 residues. This chain's CDR3 is CASKGRPNTEACF. The CDR3 DNA follows: TGTGCCAGCAAAGGACGGCCGAACACTGAAGCTTGCTTT.

This clonotype was counted many times. This chain connects TRBV19 to TRBJ1-1; D remains unclear. Trimming removed 0 bases at V and 1 base at J, with 12 bases between. CDR1 and CDR2 (germline): LNHDA, SQIVND (reference sequence). The CDR3 has 16 residues. The CDR3 protein is CASSIDQALQNTEAFF. In DNA form, the CDR3 reads TGTGCCAGTAGTATAGATCAGGCCCTTCAGAACACTGAAGCTTTCTTT.